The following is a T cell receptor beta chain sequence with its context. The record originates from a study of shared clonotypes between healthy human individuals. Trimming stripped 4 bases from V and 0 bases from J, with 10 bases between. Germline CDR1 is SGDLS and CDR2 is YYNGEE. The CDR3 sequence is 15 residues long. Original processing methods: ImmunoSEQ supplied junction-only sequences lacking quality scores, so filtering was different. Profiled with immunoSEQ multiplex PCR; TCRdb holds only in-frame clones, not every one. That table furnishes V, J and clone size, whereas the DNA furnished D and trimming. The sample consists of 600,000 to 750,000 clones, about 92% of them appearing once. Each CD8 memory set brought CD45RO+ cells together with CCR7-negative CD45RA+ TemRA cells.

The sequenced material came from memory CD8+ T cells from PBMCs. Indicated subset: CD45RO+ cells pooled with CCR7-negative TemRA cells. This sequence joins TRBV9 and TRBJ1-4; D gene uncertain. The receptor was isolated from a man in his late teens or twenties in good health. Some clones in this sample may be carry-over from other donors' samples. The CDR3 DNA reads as TGTGCCAGCAGCAAACACAGCGCAACTAATGAAAAACTGTTTTTT. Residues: CASSKHSATNEKLFF.